This T cell receptor beta chain was sequenced during a study of cytomegalovirus exposure and HLA in healthy donors. Primers for the PCR totalled 60 Vbeta and 13 Jbeta. As handled by the study authors: There were 80 million to 95 million unique TCR beta chains by a later count, and approximately 10 million of them were shared. Repertoires were generated with immunoSEQ multiplex PCR, while TCRdb's copy carries only in-frame clones and drops some. The V and J calls and clone size come from that table; D and trimming were worked out from the DNA. The data show 150,000 to 200,000 clones, roughly 70% seen once. Losses at the gene ends were 7 bases for V and 6 bases for J; bases not matched to a gene: 11. The V gene's germline CDR1 is SGHVS and CDR2 FNYEAQ. This CDR3 has 15 residues. On this clone itself: Antigen specificity is unknown.

Regarding the study as a whole: The classifier reportedly diagnosed cytomegalovirus status with high sensitivity and specificity.

J is TRBJ2-2 and V is TRBV7-6, with 7 bases identical to TRBD2. The sequenced sample was PBMCs. This sequence was found in a man between 25 and 39 years old in good health and CMV-seropositive. The CDR3 nucleotides are TGTGCCAGCACAGAGCGGGGAGTGGTGGCCGGGGAGCTGTTTTTT. Its translation is CASTERGVVAGELFF.